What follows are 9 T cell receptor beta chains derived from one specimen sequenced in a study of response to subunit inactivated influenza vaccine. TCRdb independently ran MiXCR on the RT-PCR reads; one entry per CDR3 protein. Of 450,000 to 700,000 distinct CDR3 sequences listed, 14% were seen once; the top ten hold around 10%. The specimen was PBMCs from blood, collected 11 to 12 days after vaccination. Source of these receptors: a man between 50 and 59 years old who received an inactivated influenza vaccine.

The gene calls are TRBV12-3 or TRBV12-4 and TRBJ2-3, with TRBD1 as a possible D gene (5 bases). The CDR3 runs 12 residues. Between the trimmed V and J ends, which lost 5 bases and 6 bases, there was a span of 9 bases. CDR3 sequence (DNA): TGTGCCAGCAGTCGGCCAGGGGATACGCAGTATTTT. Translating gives CASSRPGDTQYF.

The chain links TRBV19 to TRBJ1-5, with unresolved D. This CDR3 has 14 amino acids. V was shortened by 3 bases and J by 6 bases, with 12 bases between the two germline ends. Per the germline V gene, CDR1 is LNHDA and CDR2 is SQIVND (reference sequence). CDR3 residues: CASSISSVGQPQHF. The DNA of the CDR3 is TGTGCCAGTAGTATTTCCTCGGTGGGTCAGCCCCAGCATTTT. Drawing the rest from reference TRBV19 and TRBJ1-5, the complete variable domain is DGGITQSPKYLFRKEGQNVTLSCEQNLNHDAMYWYRQDPGQGLRLIYYSQIVNDFQKGDIAEGYSVSREKKESFPLTVTSAQKNPTAFYLCASSISSVGQPQHFGDGTRLSIL.

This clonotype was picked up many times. Here the CDR3 DNA reads TGTGCCAGCAGTTTACAGGGTGCAAACATTCAGTACTTC. It yields the protein CASSLQGANIQYF. The chain couples TRBV12-3 or TRBV12-4 to TRBJ2-4, with TRBD1 as a possible D gene (5 bases). With 2 bases removed from V and 6 bases from J, the gap between germline ends came to 8 bases. This CDR3 is 13 amino acids long.

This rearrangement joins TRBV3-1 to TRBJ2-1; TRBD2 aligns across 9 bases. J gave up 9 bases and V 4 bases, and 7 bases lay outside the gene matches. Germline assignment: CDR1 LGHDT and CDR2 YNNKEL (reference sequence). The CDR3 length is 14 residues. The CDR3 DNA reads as TGTGCCAGCAGCCGTAGCGGGAGTAAGGGTGAGCAGTTCTTC. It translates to CASSRSGSKGEQFF.

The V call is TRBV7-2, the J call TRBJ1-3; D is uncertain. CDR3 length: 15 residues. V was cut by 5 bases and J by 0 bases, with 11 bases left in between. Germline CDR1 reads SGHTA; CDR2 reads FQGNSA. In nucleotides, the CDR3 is TGTGCCAGCAGCCCGAAACCCTCCTCTGGAAACACCATATATTTT. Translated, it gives CASSPKPSSGNTIYF.

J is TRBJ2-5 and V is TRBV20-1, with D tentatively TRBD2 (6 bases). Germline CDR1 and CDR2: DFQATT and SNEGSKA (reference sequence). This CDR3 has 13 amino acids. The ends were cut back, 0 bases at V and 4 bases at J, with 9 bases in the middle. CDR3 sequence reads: CSAREPAGETQYF. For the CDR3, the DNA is TGCAGTGCTAGAGAGCCAGCGGGAGAGACCCAGTACTTC.

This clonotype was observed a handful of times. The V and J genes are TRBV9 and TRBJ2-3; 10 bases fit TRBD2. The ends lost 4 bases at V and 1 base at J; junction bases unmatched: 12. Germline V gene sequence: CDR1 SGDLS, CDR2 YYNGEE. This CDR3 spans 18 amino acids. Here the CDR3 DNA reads TGTGCCAGCAGCAACGGACTAGCGGAAGCCTACCGCACAGATACGCAGTATTTT. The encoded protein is CASSNGLAEAYRTDTQYF.

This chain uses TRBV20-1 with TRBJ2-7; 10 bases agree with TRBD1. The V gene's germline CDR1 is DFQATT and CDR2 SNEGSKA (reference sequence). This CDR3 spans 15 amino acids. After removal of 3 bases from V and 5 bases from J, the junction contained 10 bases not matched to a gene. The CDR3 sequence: CSARGTGTGENEQYF. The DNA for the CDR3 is TGCAGTGCTAGGGGTACCGGGACAGGGGAAAACGAGCAGTACTTC.

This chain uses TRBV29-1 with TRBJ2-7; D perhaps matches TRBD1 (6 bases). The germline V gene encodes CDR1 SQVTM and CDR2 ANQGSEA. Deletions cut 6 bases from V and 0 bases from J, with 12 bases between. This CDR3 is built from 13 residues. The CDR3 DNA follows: TGCAGCGTCGGACAGCTTAACTCCTACGAGCAGTACTTC. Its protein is CSVGQLNSYEQYF.